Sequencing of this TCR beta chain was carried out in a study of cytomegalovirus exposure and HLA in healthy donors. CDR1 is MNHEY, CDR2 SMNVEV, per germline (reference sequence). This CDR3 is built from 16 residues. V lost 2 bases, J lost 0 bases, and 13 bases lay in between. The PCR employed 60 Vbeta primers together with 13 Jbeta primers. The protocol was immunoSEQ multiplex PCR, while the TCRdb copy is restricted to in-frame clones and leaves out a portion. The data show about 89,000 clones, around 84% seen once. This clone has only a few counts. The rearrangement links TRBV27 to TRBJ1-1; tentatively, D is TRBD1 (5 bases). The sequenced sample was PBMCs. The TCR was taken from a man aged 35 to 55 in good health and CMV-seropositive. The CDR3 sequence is CASSLSGAGLNTEAFF. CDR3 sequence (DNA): TGTGCCAGCAGTTTAAGCGGGGCTGGATTGAACACTGAAGCTTTCTTT.